This TCR beta chain was documented in a study of blood T cell repertoires in COVID-19. Study in general: Collection of acute and convalescent COVID-19 samples took place in the United States, Italy and Spain.

Trimming took 1 base from V and 7 from J, leaving 12 bases between them. This CDR3 is built from 14 residues. Germline V lookup: CDR1 SGHTS, CDR2 YDEGEE. In the source study's methods: Reference gene primer amplification gave nucleated cell count estimates. TCRdb's copy holds only in-frame clones and misses some; the assay was immunoSEQ multiplex PCR. V and J calls and clone size come straight from that table; D and trimming were deduced from the DNA. The sample consists of about 160,000 clones, about 80% of them appearing once. The sequence was collected from a woman aged 40 to 50 with COVID-19, enrolled during active disease. The chain couples TRBV5-8 to TRBJ1-5, with D hard to call. The sequenced sample was peripheral blood. The CDR3, as DNA: TGTGCCAGCAGCTTGAAAGGTTGGCGGCAGCCCCAGCATTTT. This sequence encodes CASSLKGWRQPQHF.